Listed here are 23 T cell receptor beta chains from one sample, sequenced in a study of shared clonotypes between healthy human individuals. Method: immunoSEQ multiplex PCR; TCRdb's copy keeps in-frame clones and lacks some. The data show 800,000 or so clones, around 96% seen once. Cells designated naive CD8 were CD45RO-negative and were positively selected for CCR7, with terminally differentiated effector memory CD45RA+ cells excluded. Sequenced input: naive CD8+ T cells sorted from blood. The receptors derive from a man aged 30 to 39 in good health.

CDR3 bases: TGTGCCAGCCTAGGACTACCCGGGAGTAACAATGAGCAGTTCTTC. Protein product: CASLGLPGSNNEQFF. The chain uses TRBV2 and TRBJ2-1; TRBD2 is a possible D gene (6 bases). V was trimmed by 8 bases and J by 5 bases, leaving 19 bases between them. The CDR3 loop spans 15 amino acids. The germline CDR1 and CDR2 sequences are SNHLY and FYNNEI.

The genes are TRBV19 and TRBJ2-1; D possibly corresponds to TRBD1 (5 bases). CDR1 and CDR2 from the germline V gene are LNHDA and SQIVND (reference sequence). V was cut by 7 bases and J by 0 bases, with 13 bases left in between. The CDR3 spans 15 residues. In DNA, the CDR3 is TGTGCCAGTACCCCGTCAGGGTTCTCCTACAATGAGCAGTTCTTC. This sequence encodes CASTPSGFSYNEQFF.

The rearrangement uses TRBV11-2 and TRBJ2-5; 15 bases align to TRBD2. The CDR3 is 17 residues long. V lost 6 bases to trimming and J lost 5 bases; unmatched junction nucleotides: 10. The germline V gene encodes CDR1 SGHAT and CDR2 FQNNGV. The CDR3 region is CASRPWTSGRGTETQYF. In DNA, the CDR3 is TGTGCCAGCAGACCCTGGACTAGCGGGAGGGGAACGGAGACCCAGTACTTC. The full variable domain, completed using reference TRBV11-2 and TRBJ2-5, is EAGVAQSPRYKIIEKRQSVAFWCNPISGHATLYWYQQILGQGPKLLIQFQNNGVVDDSQLPKDRFSAERLKGVDSTLKIQPAKLEDSAVYLCASRPWTSGRGTETQYFGPGTRLLVL.

This sequence joins TRBV5-4 and TRBJ2-6; maybe TRBD1 (5 bases). The ends were cut back, 0 bases at V and 0 bases at J, with 13 bases in the middle. This CDR3 is built from 18 residues. CDR1 and CDR2 from the germline V gene are SGHNT and YYREEE (reference sequence). The CDR3 loop is CASSLAGWESSGANVLTF. As DNA, the CDR3 is TGTGCCAGCAGCTTGGCAGGGTGGGAAAGCTCTGGGGCCAACGTCCTGACTTTC.

V gene TRBV5-1 combines with J gene TRBJ2-5; 9 bases map to TRBD2. The V segment lost 0 bases and the J segment 5 bases; nucleotides outside the gene matches: 5. The CDR3 is 15 residues long. Germline-derived CDR1 and CDR2 are SGHRS and YFSETQ. The CDR3 spells CASSLDPSGTETQYF. The CDR3 DNA reads as TGCGCCAGCAGCTTGGACCCTAGCGGGACCGAGACCCAGTACTTC.

The chain uses TRBV7-2 and TRBJ1-5, with TRBD1 matching over 8 bases. The CDR3 consists of 16 residues. CDR1 is SGHTA, CDR2 FQGNSA, per germline. The ends lost 5 bases at V and 4 bases at J; junction bases unmatched: 10. The CDR3 DNA is TGTGCCAGCAGCACGCGGACAGGGCTTATTAATCAGCCCCAGCATTTT. This codes for CASSTRTGLINQPQHF.

The V gene is TRBV27, the J gene TRBJ2-5; 8 bases fit TRBD1. This CDR3 has 13 residues. J gave up 5 bases and V 6 bases, and 5 bases lay outside the gene matches. CDR1 is MNHEY and CDR2 is SMNVEV in the germline V gene (reference sequence). The CDR3 protein is CASSRGRQETQYF. The CDR3 coding sequence is TGTGCCAGCAGCAGGGGGCGCCAGGAGACCCAGTACTTC.

The chain couples TRBV7-9 to TRBJ2-1; D gene ambiguous. CDR3 length equals 10 residues. The germline V and J ends were trimmed by 3 bases and 10 bases, with 4 bases remaining between them. The V gene's germline CDR1 is SEHNR and CDR2 FQNEAQ (reference sequence). The CDR3 nucleotides read TGTGCCAGCAGCTTTAGGGAGCAGTTCTTC. Amino acids: CASSFREQFF.

This rearrangement joins TRBV7-9 to TRBJ1-2; no firm D call. The V end lost 3 bases, the J end lost 8 bases, and 13 bases lay between the germline ends. Germline values: CDR1 SEHNR, CDR2 FQNEAQ (reference sequence). The CDR3 is 13 residues long. The CDR3 reads CASSFPGFQGYTF. CDR3 in DNA: TGTGCCAGCAGCTTTCCGGGGTTTCAAGGCTACACCTTC. Full variable domain (outside the CDR3, taken from reference TRBV7-9 and TRBJ1-2): DTGVSQNPRHKITKRGQNVTFRCDPISEHNRLYWYRQTLGQGPEFLTYFQNEAQLEKSRLLSDRFSAERPKGSFSTLEIQRTEQGDSAMYLCASSFPGFQGYTFGSGTRLTVV.

V usage is TRBV2 and J usage is TRBJ2-7; the D gene is possibly TRBD2 (6 bases). V was cut by 4 bases and J by 0 bases, with 10 bases left in between. CDR3 length equals 14 residues. Per the germline V gene, CDR1 is SNHLY and CDR2 is FYNNEI. CDR3 nucleotides: TGTGCCAGCAGTGGGGACTCCAGCTCCTACGAGCAGTACTTC. The encoded protein is CASSGDSSSYEQYF.

The rearrangement uses TRBV27 and TRBJ2-7; D remains ambiguous. Trimming stripped 6 bases from V and 0 bases from J, with 15 bases between. This CDR3 spans 15 amino acids. Per the germline V gene, CDR1 is MNHEY and CDR2 is SMNVEV (reference sequence). CDR3: CASSLEDSSSYEQYF. DNA for the CDR3: TGTGCCAGCAGCCTAGAGGATTCGTCCTCCTACGAGCAGTACTTC.

The chain carries TRBV7-9 and TRBJ2-1, with D perhaps matching TRBD1 or TRBD2 (7 bases each). Germline CDR1 reads SEHNR; CDR2 reads FQNEAQ (reference sequence). The V end lost 5 bases, the J end lost 2 bases, and 16 bases lay between the germline ends. This CDR3 comprises 16 residues. CDR3 protein: CASSGRGLAAYNEQFF. The CDR3 DNA reads as TGTGCCAGCAGCGGAAGGGGGCTAGCGGCCTACAATGAGCAGTTCTTC. The variable domain in full, completed from reference TRBV7-9 and TRBJ2-1, reads DTGVSQNPRHKITKRGQNVTFRCDPISEHNRLYWYRQTLGQGPEFLTYFQNEAQLEKSRLLSDRFSAERPKGSFSTLEIQRTEQGDSAMYLCASSGRGLAAYNEQFFGPGTRLTVL.

The chain couples TRBV10-2 to TRBJ2-7, with D perhaps assigned TRBD1 or TRBD2 (5 bases each). Germline loops: CDR1 WSHSY, CDR2 SAAADI. This CDR3 spans 12 amino acids. Trimming left V 8 bases short and J 0 bases short, with 8 bases between. For the CDR3, the DNA is TGCGCCAGCGAGGGGAGCTCCTACGAGCAGTACTTC. It translates to CASEGSSYEQYF.

The table lists this clone with a count of one. The chain employs TRBV4-1 and TRBJ2-7; a possible D gene is TRBD1 (6 bases). The V and J ends lost 2 bases and 6 bases respectively, with 11 bases between them. In germline, CDR1 is MGHRA, CDR2 YSYEKL. This CDR3 is built from 13 residues. This chain's CDR3 is CASSQTTGFEQYF. The CDR3 nucleotides read TGCGCCAGCAGCCAAACTACAGGGTTCGAGCAGTACTTC.

V usage is TRBV9 and J usage is TRBJ1-2; 9 positions agree with TRBD1. With 3 bases clipped from V and 10 bases from J, the junction kept 7 bases outside the gene matches. CDR1 is SGDLS, CDR2 YYNGEE, per germline. The CDR3 consists of 13 residues. This chain's CDR3 is CASSAGQGHDYTF. The CDR3 nucleotides are TGTGCCAGCAGCGCGGGACAGGGCCATGACTACACCTTC.

The chain has TRBV13 and TRBJ2-3, with a tentative D call TRBD2 (6 bases). The germline V gene encodes CDR1 PRHDT and CDR2 FYEKMQ (reference sequence). V lost 5 bases and J 4 bases, leaving 16 bases between the germline ends. The CDR3 loop spans 15 amino acids. This chain's CDR3 is CASSHRESGADTQYF. The CDR3 DNA sequence: TGTGCCAGCAGCCACCGGGAGTCGGGGGCAGATACGCAGTATTTT.

The V call is TRBV7-9, the J call TRBJ2-5, with D perhaps matching TRBD1 (5 bases). The length of the CDR3 is 10 residues. CDR1 and CDR2 from the germline V gene are SEHNR and FQNEAQ (reference sequence). The V gene lost 8 bases and the J gene lost 5 bases, with 6 bases spanning the gap. CDR3 sequence (DNA): TGTGCCAGCGCAGGGGAGACCCAGTACTTC. Translated: CASAGETQYF.

This sequence joins TRBV27 and TRBJ2-5, with TRBD2 identical over 8 bases. V trimming: 0 bases; J trimming: 4 bases; junction bases outside the gene matches: 4. The CDR3 has 15 amino acids. Germline assignment: CDR1 MNHEY and CDR2 SMNVEV (reference sequence). The CDR3 spells CASSLSPTSGETQYF. CDR3 coding DNA: TGTGCCAGCAGTTTATCTCCCACTAGCGGAGAGACCCAGTACTTC.

The V gene is TRBV27, the J gene TRBJ2-7; TRBD2 aligns across 14 bases. The CDR3 sequence is 17 residues long. V shed 6 bases and J 2 bases; nucleotides not matched to a gene: 9. CDR1 is MNHEY, CDR2 SMNVEV, per germline (reference sequence). CDR3 in amino acids: CASRASGTSGSAYEQYF. Written as DNA, the CDR3 is TGTGCCAGCAGGGCCTCCGGGACTAGCGGGAGTGCCTACGAGCAGTACTTC.

The chain has TRBV7-9 and TRBJ2-3; either TRBD1 or TRBD2 may fit D (5 bases each). V was trimmed by 6 bases and J by 6 bases, leaving 28 bases between them. Germline lookup yields CDR1 SEHNR and CDR2 FQNEAQ (reference sequence). The CDR3 consists of 18 residues. CDR3 loop: CASSPLLGDGLSGDTQYF. The CDR3 nucleotides read TGTGCCAGCAGTCCTCTCTTGGGGGATGGACTGTCAGGTGATACGCAGTATTTT.

The chain uses TRBV27 and TRBJ1-4; D call uncertain. The CDR3 consists of 15 residues. V was clipped by 6 bases and J by 8 bases, with 19 bases between them. Germline values: CDR1 MNHEY, CDR2 SMNVEV (reference sequence). The chain's CDR3 is CASSPRGFSSEKLFF. The CDR3 DNA is TGTGCCAGCAGCCCCCGGGGATTTTCCAGCGAAAAACTGTTTTTT.

The count of this clone is one. The sample holds other DNA sequences that translate to the same CDR3. The chain couples TRBV7-3 to TRBJ2-3; D is undetermined. Germline lookup yields CDR1 SGHTA and CDR2 FQGTGA. V shed 0 bases and J shed 0 bases, with 4 bases lying between them. CDR3 length equals 14 residues. The chain's CDR3 is CASSLTGSTDTQYF. The CDR3 DNA reads TGTGCCAGCAGCTTAACGGGAAGCACAGATACGCAGTATTTT.

The V gene is TRBV27, the J gene TRBJ2-7; the match to TRBD1 covers 9 bases. The V gene's germline CDR1 is MNHEY and CDR2 SMNVEV (reference sequence). This CDR3 spans 14 amino acids. Trimming cost V 4 bases and J 5 bases; bases outside gene matches: 6. CDR3 nucleotides: TGTGCCAGCAGTTGGGGACAGGGCCCTAACGAGCAGTACTTC. This encodes CASSWGQGPNEQYF.